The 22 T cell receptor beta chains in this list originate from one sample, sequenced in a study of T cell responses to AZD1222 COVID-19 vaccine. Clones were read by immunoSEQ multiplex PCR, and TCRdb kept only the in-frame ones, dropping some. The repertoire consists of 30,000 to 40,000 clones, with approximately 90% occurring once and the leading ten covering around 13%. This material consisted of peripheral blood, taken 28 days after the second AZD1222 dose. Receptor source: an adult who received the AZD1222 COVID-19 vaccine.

Written as DNA, the CDR3 is TGTGCCAGCAGCTCCGTGGGACCCCCAGAGACCCAGTACTTC. Translating gives CASSSVGPPETQYF. The chain recombines TRBV6-2 or TRBV6-3 with TRBJ2-5; D may match TRBD1 or TRBD2 (5 bases each). The CDR3 is made up of 14 amino acids. The germline V gene has CDR1 MNHEY and CDR2 SVGEGT. V shed 6 bases and J shed 4 bases, with 15 bases lying between them.

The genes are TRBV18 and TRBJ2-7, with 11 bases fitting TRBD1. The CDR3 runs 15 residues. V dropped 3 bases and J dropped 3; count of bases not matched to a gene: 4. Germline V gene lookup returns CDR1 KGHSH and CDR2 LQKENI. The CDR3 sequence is CASSPGTGGVYEQYF. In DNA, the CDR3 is TGTGCCAGCTCACCCGGGACAGGGGGTGTCTACGAGCAGTACTTC.

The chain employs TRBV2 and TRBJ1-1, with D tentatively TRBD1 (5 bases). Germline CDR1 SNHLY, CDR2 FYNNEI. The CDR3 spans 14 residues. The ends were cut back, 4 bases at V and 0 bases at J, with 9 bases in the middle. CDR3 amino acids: CASSVGPVNTEAFF. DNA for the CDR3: TGTGCCAGCAGTGTGGGACCCGTGAACACTGAAGCTTTCTTT.

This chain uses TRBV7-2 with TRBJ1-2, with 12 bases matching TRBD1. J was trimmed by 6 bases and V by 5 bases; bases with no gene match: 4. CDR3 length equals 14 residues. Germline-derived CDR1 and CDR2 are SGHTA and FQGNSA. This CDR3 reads CASSPGTGGHGYTF. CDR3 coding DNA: TGTGCCAGCAGCCCAGGGACAGGGGGCCATGGCTACACCTTC.

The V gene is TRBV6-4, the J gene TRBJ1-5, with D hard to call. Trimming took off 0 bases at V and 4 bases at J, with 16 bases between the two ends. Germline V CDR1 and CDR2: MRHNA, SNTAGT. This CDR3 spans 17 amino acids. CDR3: CASSDSSAGGRNQPQHF. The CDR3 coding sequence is TGTGCCAGCAGTGACTCGAGCGCAGGCGGGAGAAATCAGCCCCAGCATTTT.

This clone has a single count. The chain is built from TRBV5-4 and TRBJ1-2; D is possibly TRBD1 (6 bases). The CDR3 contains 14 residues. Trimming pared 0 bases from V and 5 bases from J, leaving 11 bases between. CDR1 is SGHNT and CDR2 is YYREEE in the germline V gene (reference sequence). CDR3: CASSLVGRGYGYTF. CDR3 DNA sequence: TGTGCCAGCAGCTTGGTCGGCAGGGGTTATGGCTACACCTTC.

CDR3 sequence (DNA): TGTGCCAGCAGCCAGTTTAACTTAATGGGTATAGAAAAACTGTTTTTT. It specifies CASSQFNLMGIEKLFF. V is TRBV28 and J is TRBJ1-4; no firm D call. Trimming stripped 6 bases from V and 8 bases from J, with 22 bases between. Germline CDR1 reads MDHEN; CDR2 reads SYDVKM. This CDR3 contains 16 residues.

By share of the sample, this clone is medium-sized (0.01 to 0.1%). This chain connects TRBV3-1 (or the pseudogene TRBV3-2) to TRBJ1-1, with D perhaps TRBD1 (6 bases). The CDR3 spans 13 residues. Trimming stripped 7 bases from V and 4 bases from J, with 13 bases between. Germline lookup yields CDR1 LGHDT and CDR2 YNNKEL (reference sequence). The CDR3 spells CASNREGGTEAFF. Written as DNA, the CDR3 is TGTGCCAGCAACAGGGAGGGAGGCACTGAAGCTTTCTTT.

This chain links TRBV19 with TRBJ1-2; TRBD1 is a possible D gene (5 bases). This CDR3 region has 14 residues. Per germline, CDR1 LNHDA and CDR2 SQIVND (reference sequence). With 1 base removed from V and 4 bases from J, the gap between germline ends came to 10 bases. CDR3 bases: TGTGCCAGTAGTATAGGGCAGGGTTTCTATGGCTACACCTTC. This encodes CASSIGQGFYGYTF.

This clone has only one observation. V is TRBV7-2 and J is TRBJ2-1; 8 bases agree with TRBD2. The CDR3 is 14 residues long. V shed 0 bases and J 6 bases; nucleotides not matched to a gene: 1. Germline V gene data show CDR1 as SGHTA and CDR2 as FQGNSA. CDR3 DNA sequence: TGTGCCAGCAGCTTAGCGGGGACTAGCAATGAGCAGTTCTTC. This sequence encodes CASSLAGTSNEQFF. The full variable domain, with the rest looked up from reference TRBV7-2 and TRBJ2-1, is GAGVSQSPSNKVTEKGKDVELRCDPISGHTALYWYRQSLGQGLEFLIYFQGNSAPDKSGLPSDRFSAERTGGSVSTLTIQRTQQEDSAVYLCASSLAGTSNEQFFGPGTRLTVL.

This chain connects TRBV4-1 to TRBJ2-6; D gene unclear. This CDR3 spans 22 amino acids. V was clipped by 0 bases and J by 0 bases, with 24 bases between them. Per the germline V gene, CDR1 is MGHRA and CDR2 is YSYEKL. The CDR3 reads CASSQDPEVGAFLSSGANVLTF. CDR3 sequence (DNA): TGCGCCAGCAGCCAAGATCCCGAAGTAGGTGCGTTCCTAAGCTCTGGGGCCAACGTCCTGACTTTC.

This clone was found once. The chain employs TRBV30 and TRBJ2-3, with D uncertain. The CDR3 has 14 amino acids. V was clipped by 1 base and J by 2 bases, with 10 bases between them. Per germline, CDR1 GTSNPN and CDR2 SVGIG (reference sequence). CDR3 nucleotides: TGTGCCTGGAGTGCCCGCGACCCCACAGATACGCAGTATTTT. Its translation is CAWSARDPTDTQYF.

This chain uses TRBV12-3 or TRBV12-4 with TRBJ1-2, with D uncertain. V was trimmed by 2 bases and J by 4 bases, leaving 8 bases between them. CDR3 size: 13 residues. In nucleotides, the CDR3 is TGTGCCAGCAGTTTAACAAAGGCCTATGGCTACACCTTC. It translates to CASSLTKAYGYTF.

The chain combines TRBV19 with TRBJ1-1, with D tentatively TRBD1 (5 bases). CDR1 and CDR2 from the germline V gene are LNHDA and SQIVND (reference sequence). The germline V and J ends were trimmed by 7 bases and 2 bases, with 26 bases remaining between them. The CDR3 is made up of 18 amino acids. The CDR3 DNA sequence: TGTGCCAGTATAGGGACGCCGAGGCGTTATCCCTATAACACTGAAGCTTTCTTT. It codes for CASIGTPRRYPYNTEAFF.

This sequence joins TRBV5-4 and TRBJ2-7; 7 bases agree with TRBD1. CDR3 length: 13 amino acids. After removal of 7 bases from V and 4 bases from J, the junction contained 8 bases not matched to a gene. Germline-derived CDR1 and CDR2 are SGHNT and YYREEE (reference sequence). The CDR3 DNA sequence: TGTGCCAGCGGAAAGGGGGCGCGGTACGAGCAGTACTTC. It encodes CASGKGARYEQYF.

CDR3 amino acids: CASCLGQGPSPLHF. CDR3 sequence (DNA): TGTGCCAGCTGTTTGGGACAGGGTCCTTCACCCCTCCACTTT. The chain is built from TRBV2 and TRBJ1-6, with TRBD1 matching 9 bases. This CDR3 has 14 residues. CDR1 SNHLY and CDR2 FYNNEI come from the germline V gene. The trim removed 8 bases at V and 9 bases at J, leaving 8 bases unmatched.

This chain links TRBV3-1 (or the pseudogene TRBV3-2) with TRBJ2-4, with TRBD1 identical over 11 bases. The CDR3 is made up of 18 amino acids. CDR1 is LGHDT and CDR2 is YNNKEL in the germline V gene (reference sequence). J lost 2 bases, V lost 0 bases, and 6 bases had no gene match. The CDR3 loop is CASSQDGGTGGPKNIQYF. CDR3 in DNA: TGTGCCAGCAGCCAAGACGGGGGGACAGGGGGTCCCAAAAACATTCAGTACTTC.

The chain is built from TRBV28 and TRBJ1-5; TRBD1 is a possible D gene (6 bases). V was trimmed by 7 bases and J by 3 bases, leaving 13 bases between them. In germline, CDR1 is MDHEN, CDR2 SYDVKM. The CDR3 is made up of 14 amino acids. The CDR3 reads CASTTGLVNQPQHF. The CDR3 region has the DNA TGTGCCAGCACTACAGGGTTGGTCAATCAGCCCCAGCATTTT.

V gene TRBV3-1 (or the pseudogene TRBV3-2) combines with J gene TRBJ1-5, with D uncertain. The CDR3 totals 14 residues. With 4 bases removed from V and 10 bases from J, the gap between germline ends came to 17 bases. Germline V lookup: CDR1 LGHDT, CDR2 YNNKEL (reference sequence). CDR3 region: CASSPSSEGIPQHF. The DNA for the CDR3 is TGTGCCAGCAGCCCATCATCGGAGGGCATTCCCCAGCATTTT.

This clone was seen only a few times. The CDR3 nucleotides read TGTGCCAGTAGTATATCAGCGGTTACATACAATGAGCAGTTCTTC. It specifies CASSISAVTYNEQFF. V usage is TRBV19 and J usage is TRBJ2-1; D perhaps matches TRBD2 (5 bases). The CDR3 consists of 15 residues. V lost 2 bases and J lost 4, with 12 bases in between. Germline assignment: CDR1 LNHDA and CDR2 SQIVND (reference sequence).

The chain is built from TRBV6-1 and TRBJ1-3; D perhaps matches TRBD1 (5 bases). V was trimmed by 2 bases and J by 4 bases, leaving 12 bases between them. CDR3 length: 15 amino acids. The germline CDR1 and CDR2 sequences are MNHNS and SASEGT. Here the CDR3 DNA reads TGTGCCAGCAGTGAACAGGGCTTCGAAGGAAACACCATATATTTT. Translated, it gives CASSEQGFEGNTIYF.

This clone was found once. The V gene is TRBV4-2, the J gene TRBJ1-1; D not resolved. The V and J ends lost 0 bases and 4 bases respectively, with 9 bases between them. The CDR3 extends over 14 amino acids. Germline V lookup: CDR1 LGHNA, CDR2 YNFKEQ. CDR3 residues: CASSQDPEGTEAFF. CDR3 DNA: TGTGCCAGCAGCCAAGATCCGGAGGGCACTGAAGCTTTCTTT.